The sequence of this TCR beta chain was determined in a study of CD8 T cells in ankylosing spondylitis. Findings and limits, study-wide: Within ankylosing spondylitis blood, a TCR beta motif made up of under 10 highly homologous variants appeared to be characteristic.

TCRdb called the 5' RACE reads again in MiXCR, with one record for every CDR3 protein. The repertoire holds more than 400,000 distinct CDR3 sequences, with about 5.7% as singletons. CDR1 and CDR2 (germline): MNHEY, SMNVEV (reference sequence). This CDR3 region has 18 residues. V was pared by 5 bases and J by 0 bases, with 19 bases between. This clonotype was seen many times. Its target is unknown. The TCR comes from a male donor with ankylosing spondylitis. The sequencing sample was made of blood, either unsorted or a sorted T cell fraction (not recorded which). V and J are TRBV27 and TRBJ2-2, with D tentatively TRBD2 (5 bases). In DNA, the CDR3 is TGTGCCAGCAGTCTTAGAGGTTACGGGAACCCGAACACCGGGGAGCTGTTTTTT. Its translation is CASSLRGYGNPNTGELFF.